Included here is one T cell receptor (beta chain) sequence, with context. The repertoire was sequenced with immunoSEQ multiplex PCR; TCRdb's copy has only in-frame clones and lacks some. The data hold 100,000 to 150,000 clones, with about nine tenths observed a single time. This sample was included in a study of control samples from healthy donors and cancer patients. V gave up 5 bases and J gave up 0 bases; unmatched junction bases: 11. CDR3 length: 17 amino acids. Germline V gives CDR1 SGHTA, CDR2 FQGNSA. The TCR originated in a woman aged 18-29 years in good health. This sequence joins TRBV7-2 and TRBJ2-7; 9 positions match TRBD2. Sequencing was performed on blood. This CDR3 is CASSPRAGGVGSYEQYF. The CDR3 nucleotides read TGTGCCAGCAGCCCCAGGGCGGGGGGGGTAGGCTCCTACGAGCAGTACTTC.